These 5 T cell receptor beta chains were all obtained from the same sample, sequenced in a study of T cell changes during pregnancy in multiple sclerosis. The method was immunoSEQ multiplex PCR; TCRdb's version includes in-frame clones alone and lacks a portion of them. The top ten hold 0.65% to 0.85% of the sample, which has about 50,000 clones, roughly 92% seen once. The sequencing used CD4+ T cells from peripheral blood mononuclear cells, collected in the third trimester of pregnancy. The receptors derive from a female donor with multiple sclerosis, enrolled in a pregnancy study.

The rearrangement joins TRBV18 to TRBJ1-3; weak D call: TRBD1 (5 bases). The length of the CDR3 is 15 residues. The ends were cut back, 3 bases at V and 0 bases at J, with 9 bases in the middle. Germline assignment: CDR1 KGHSH and CDR2 LQKENI. In DNA form, the CDR3 reads TGTGCCAGCTCACCGGAGGGACGCTCTGGAAACACCATATATTTT. Amino acids: CASSPEGRSGNTIYF.

The chain links TRBV19 to TRBJ2-3; 8 bases are a match to TRBD1. There are 15 residues in the CDR3. The J segment lost 5 bases and the V segment lost 6 bases, leaving 10 bases of the junction unmatched. Germline V gene sequence: CDR1 LNHDA, CDR2 SQIVND (reference sequence). The CDR3 sequence: CASRKSPQGEDTQYF. The CDR3 DNA reads as TGTGCCAGTAGGAAGAGTCCACAGGGGGAAGATACGCAGTATTTT.

The rearrangement uses TRBV6-5 and TRBJ1-2; D is uncertain. This CDR3 contains 13 residues. Trimming cost V 6 bases and J 0 bases, with 8 bases left between them. The V gene's germline CDR1 is MNHEY and CDR2 SVGAGI. CDR3 residues: CASSPVANYGYTF. CDR3 sequence (DNA): TGTGCCAGCAGCCCCGTAGCTAACTATGGCTACACCTTC.

The V gene is TRBV7-2, the J gene TRBJ1-1; 10 nucleotides align to TRBD1. The junction had 7 bases not matched to a gene; V was cut back by 3 bases and J by 6 bases. Germline CDR1 SGHTA, CDR2 FQGNSA. This CDR3 is 15 amino acids long. CDR3 protein: CASSFGQGGIAEAFF. The CDR3 nucleotides are TGTGCCAGCAGCTTCGGACAGGGGGGCATCGCTGAAGCTTTCTTT.

The chain has TRBV6-1 and TRBJ2-2, with D uncertain. The germline V gene encodes CDR1 MNHNS and CDR2 SASEGT. This CDR3 is built from 13 residues. Trimming pared 6 bases from V and 1 base from J, leaving 6 bases between. The CDR3 is CASSRQNTGELFF. The CDR3 coding sequence is TGTGCCAGCAGCAGACAGAACACCGGGGAGCTGTTTTTT.